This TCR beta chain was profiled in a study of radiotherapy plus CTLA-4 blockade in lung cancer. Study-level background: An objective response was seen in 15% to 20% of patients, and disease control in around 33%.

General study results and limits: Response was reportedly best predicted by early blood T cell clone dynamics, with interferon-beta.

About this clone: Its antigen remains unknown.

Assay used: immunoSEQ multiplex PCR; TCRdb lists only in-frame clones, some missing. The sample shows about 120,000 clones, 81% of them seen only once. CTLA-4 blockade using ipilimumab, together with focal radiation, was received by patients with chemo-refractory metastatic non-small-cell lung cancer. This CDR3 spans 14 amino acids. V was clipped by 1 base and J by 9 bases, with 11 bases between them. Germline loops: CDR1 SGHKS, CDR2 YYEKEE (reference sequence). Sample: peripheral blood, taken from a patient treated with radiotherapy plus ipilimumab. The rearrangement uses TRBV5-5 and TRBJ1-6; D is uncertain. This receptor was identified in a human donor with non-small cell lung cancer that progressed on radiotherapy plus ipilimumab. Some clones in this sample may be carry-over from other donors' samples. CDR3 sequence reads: CASSLSRAGSPLHF. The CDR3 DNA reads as TGTGCCAGCAGCTTGTCGCGGGCCGGTTCACCCCTCCACTTT.